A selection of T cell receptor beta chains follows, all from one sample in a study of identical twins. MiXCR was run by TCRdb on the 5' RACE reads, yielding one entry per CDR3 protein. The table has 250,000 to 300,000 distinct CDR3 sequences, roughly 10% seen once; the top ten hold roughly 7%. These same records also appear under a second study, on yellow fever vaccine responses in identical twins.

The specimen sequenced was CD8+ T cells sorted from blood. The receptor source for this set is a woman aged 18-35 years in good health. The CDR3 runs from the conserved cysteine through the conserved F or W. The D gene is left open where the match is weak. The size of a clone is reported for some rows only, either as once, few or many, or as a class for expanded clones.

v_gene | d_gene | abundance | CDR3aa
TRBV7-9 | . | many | CASSLAFLDDTIYF
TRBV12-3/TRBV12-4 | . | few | CASSLVGYTQYF
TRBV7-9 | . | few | CASSLDSVGLFF
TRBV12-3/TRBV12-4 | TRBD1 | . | CASSTPTGYYGYTF
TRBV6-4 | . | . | CASSEEFGTGETQYF
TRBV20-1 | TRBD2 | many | CSARRTRLAQQDNEQFF
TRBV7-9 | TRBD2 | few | CASSLVTSGRVDEQFF
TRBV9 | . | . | CASSGLRPYNEQFF
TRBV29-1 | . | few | CSALDRSSTDTQYF
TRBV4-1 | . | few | CASSQDLAGWLQYF
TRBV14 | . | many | CASSQGRGGVTDTQYF
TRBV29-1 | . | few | CSVTVEYEQYF
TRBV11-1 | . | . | CASSSPRQANSGANVLTF
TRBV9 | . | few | CASSVGQQNYEQYF
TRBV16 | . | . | CASSSSAVADTQYF
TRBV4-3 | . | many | CASSQDGWNYGYTF
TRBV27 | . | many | CASSFRPTDTQYF
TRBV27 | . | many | CASSLLRGPGETQYF
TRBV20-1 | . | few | CSARNQSYEQYF
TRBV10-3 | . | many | CATGTRDRETQYF
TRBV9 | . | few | CASSVGAGPSYGYTF
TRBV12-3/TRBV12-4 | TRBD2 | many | CASSPPTSGSRDTQYF
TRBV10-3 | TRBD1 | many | CAISEAGQGRLETQYF
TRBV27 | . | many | CASSNSGAYEQYF
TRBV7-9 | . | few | CASSLSSQETGELFF